This TCR beta chain stems from a study of blood T cell repertoires in COVID-19. On the study more broadly: Material from acute and convalescent COVID-19 was sourced from the United States, Italy and Spain. T cells, B-cell-depleted T cells, or PBMCs provided the cDNA or gDNA that served as material.

This clone has only one observation. The CDR3 is made up of 14 amino acids. V was pared by 3 bases and J by 5 bases, with 12 bases between. CDR1 is SGHDN, CDR2 FVKESK, per germline. Participant age was about 18 to 89 years, and participants resided in about two dozen US areas. Assay used: immunoSEQ multiplex PCR; TCRdb lists only in-frame clones, some missing. The sample has fewer than 350,000 clones, roughly 93% seen once; the top ten hold about 2.3%. The specimen sequenced was PBMCs or T cells enriched from blood (not recorded which). This TCR was recovered from a woman aged 40 to 50 with acute COVID-19. V gene TRBV14 combines with J gene TRBJ2-3, with D hard to call. CDR3 DNA: TGTGCCAGCAGCCATCCGATAGAAGAAGATACGCAGTATTTT. This encodes CASSHPIEEDTQYF.